This T cell receptor beta chain stems from a study of blood T cell repertoires in COVID-19. Study context: The origin of the acute and convalescent COVID-19 samples was the United States, Italy and Spain. PBMCs, B-cell-depleted T cells, or T cells were the source of the cDNA or gDNA that made up the material.

Original processing methods: Amplification of reference gene primers provided the estimated nucleated cell counts. This table comes from immunoSEQ multiplex PCR, and its TCRdb copy is limited to in-frame clones, with some not included. Clonal size and the V and J genes are those of that table, whereas D and trimming came from the DNA. This sample yields 95,000 to 150,000 clones, of which 65% to 85% are seen a single time; more than 4.5% belongs to the top ten. This clone has a handful of counts. The CDR3 runs 14 residues. Looked up from germline, CDR1 is SGHVS and CDR2 is FQNEAQ. V dropped 5 bases and J dropped 6; count of bases not matched to a gene: 7.

This receptor was identified in a woman in her 70s with acute or convalescent COVID-19. The chain combines TRBV7-8 with TRBJ1-2, with 9 bases that match TRBD1. The source material was peripheral blood. In nucleotides, the CDR3 is TGTGCCAGCAGCAACTCCGGGACAGGGAATGGCTACACCTTC. It codes for CASSNSGTGNGYTF.